This T cell receptor beta chain was captured in a study of blood T cell repertoires in COVID-19. The germline CDR1 and CDR2 sequences are MDHEN and SYDVKM. The CDR3 runs to 11 residues. Trimming pared 7 bases from V and 3 bases from J, leaving 7 bases between. Authors' analysis steps: Reference gene primer amplification in the assay estimated nucleated cell counts. Here immunoSEQ multiplex PCR was the method, and the copy in TCRdb shows in-frame clones only, minus some. V and J calls and clone size come straight from that table; D and trimming were deduced from the DNA. The sample contains about 15,000 clones, 70% to 80% of which appear only once.

V gene TRBV28 combines with J gene TRBJ2-7; D is possibly TRBD1 (5 bases). This TCR was recovered from a man between 60 and 70 years old with acute or convalescent COVID-19. Material: peripheral blood. Here the CDR3 reads CASNTGYEQYF. The CDR3 nucleotides are TGTGCCAGCAACACAGGCTACGAGCAGTACTTC.